This T cell receptor beta chain is drawn from a study of regulatory T cells in long-lasting Graves disease. Whole-study findings and limits: Persistent disease samples used TRBV28, TRBJ1-2 and TRBJ2-5 preferentially.

Regarding time point: newly diagnosed GD, antithyroid drugs for less than 3 months. The TCR library used RNA extracted from PBMCs. TCR beta libraries were built with iRepertoire HTBI primers and Arm-PCR of CDR3 regions. Each CDR3 protein gets one entry after TCRdb re-called the multiplex PCR reads with MiXCR. The data show about 470,000 distinct CDR3 sequences, around 15% seen once. Concerning this clonotype itself: Its matching antigen is unknown.

V was pared by 4 bases and J by 0 bases, with 6 bases of the junction left unmatched. Germline V gene sequence: CDR1 SGHDN, CDR2 FVKESK. CDR3 length: 16 amino acids. These data also formed part of another study, on T cells in Graves' hyperthyroidism and ophthalmopathy. That source adds: The diagnostic basis comprised clinical symptoms, serum thyroxine and TRAb, thyroid ultrasound and orbital computed tomography. Most expanded thyroid clonotypes above 0.001 also appeared in blood.

This TCR was sampled from a man in his forties with Graves disease. The starting material was peripheral blood mononuclear cells (PBMCs), obtained at new diagnosis, from a patient treated with antithyroid drugs. V gene TRBV14 combines with J gene TRBJ1-3, with 7 bases identical to TRBD1. CDR3 loop: CASSRTRTGSGNTIYF. CDR3 coding DNA: TGTGCCAGCAGCCGCACCAGGACAGGCTCTGGAAACACCATATATTTT.